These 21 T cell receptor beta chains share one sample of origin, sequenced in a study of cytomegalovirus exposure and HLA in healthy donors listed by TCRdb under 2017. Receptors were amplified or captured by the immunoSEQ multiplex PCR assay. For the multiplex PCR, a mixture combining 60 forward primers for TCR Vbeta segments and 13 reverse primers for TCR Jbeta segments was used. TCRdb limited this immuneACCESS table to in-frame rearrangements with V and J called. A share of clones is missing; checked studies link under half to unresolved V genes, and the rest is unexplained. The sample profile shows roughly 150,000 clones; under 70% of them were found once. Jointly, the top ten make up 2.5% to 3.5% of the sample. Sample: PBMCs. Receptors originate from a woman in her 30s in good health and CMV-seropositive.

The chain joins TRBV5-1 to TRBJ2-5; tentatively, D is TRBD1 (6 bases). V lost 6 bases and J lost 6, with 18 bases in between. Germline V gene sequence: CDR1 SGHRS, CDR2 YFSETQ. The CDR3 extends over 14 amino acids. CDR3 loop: CASIYDRGSQTQYF. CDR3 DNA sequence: TGCGCCAGCATTTACGATAGGGGGTCGCAGACCCAGTACTTC.

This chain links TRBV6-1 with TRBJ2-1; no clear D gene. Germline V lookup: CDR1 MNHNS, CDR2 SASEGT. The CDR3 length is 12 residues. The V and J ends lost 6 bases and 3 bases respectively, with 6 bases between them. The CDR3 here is CASRVHYNEQFF. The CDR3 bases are TGTGCCAGCAGGGTACACTACAATGAGCAGTTCTTC.

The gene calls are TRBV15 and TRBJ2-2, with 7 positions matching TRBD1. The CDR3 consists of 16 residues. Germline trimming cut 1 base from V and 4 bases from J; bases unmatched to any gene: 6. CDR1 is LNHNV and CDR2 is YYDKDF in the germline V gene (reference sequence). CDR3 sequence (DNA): TGTGCCACCAGCAGAGGACAGGGTTTAGGCACCGGGGAGCTGTTTTTT. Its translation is CATSRGQGLGTGELFF.

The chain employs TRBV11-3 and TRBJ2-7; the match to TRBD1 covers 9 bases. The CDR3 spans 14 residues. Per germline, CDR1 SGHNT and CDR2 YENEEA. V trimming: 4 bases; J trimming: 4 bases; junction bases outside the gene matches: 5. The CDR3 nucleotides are TGTGCCAGCAGCTCCTGGGACAGGGCATACGAGCAGTACTTC. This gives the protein CASSSWDRAYEQYF.

CDR3 region: CASTISERYGYTF. CDR3 DNA sequence: TGTGCCAGCACCATCAGCGAGCGGTATGGCTACACCTTC. The V gene is TRBV9, the J gene TRBJ1-2; D uncertain. Looked up from germline, CDR1 is SGDLS and CDR2 is YYNGEE. CDR3 length equals 13 residues. The V end lost 6 bases, the J end lost 5 bases, and 14 bases lay between the germline ends.

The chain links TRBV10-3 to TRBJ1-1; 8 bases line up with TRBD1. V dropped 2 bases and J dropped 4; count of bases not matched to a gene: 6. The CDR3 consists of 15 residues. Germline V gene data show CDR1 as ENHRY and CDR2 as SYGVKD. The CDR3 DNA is TGTGCCATCAGTGAGGCAGGGGGCACGGGCACTGAAGCTTTCTTT. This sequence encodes CAISEAGGTGTEAFF.

CDR3 nucleotides: TGTGCCAGCAGCTCCTTGACAGGGGCTGAAGCTTTCTTT. Translated: CASSSLTGAEAFF. The chain employs TRBV11-3 and TRBJ1-1, with 8 bases lining up with TRBD1. The junction had 4 bases not matched to a gene; V was cut back by 4 bases and J by 6 bases. The CDR3 spans 13 residues. From germline, CDR1 is SGHNT and CDR2 YENEEA.

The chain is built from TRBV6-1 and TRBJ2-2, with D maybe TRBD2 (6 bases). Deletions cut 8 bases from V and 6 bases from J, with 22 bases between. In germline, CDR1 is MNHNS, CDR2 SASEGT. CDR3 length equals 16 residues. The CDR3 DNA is TGTGCCAGCGGTGGAGGGTGGTTTAGGTTTCCCGGGGAGCTGTTTTTT. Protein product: CASGGGWFRFPGELFF.

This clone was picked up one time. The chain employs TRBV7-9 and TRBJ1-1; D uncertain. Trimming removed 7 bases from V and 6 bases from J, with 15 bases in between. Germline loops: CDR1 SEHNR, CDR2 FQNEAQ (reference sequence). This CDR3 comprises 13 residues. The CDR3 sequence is CASTSNLRAEAFF. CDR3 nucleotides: TGTGCCAGCACCTCCAACCTCCGGGCTGAAGCTTTCTTT.

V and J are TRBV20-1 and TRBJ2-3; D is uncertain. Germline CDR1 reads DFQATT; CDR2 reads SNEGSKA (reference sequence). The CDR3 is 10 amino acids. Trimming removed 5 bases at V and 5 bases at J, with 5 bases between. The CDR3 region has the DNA TGCAGTGCTTTCTTAGATACGCAGTATTTT. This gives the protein CSAFLDTQYF.

The CDR3 DNA reads as TGTGCCAGCAGTTTTACGACTGTGACAGGGGTCCCTGAAGCTTTCTTT. This encodes CASSFTTVTGVPEAFF. The chain couples TRBV27 to TRBJ1-1; the match to TRBD1 covers 8 bases. V lost 3 bases and J lost 6; bases outside the gene matches: 12. The CDR3 sequence is 16 residues long. The germline V gene encodes CDR1 MNHEY and CDR2 SMNVEV (reference sequence).

CDR3 DNA sequence: TGCGCCAGCAGCTTAACTTCAGGGTTAAACACTGAAGCTTTCTTT. The encoded protein is CASSLTSGLNTEAFF. This rearrangement joins TRBV5-1 to TRBJ1-1, with D possibly matching TRBD1 (5 bases). Trimming removed 2 bases at V and 2 bases at J, with 13 bases between. The length of the CDR3 is 15 residues. The germline V gene encodes CDR1 SGHRS and CDR2 YFSETQ.

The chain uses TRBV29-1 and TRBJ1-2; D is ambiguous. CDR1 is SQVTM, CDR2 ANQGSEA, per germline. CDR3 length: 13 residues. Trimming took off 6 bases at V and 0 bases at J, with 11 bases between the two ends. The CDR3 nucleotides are TGCAGCGTGGCCCACATTACTAACTATGGCTACACCTTC. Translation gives CSVAHITNYGYTF.

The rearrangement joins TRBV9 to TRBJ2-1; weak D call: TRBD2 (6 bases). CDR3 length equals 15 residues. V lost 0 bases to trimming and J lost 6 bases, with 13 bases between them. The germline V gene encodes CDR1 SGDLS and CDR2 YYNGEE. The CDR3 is CASSVGGTEGNEQFF. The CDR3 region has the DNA TGTGCCAGCAGCGTAGGCGGGACGGAGGGCAATGAGCAGTTCTTC.

The DNA for the CDR3 is TGTGCCAGCGGAGGTGGGACAGCCTACGAGCAGTACTTC. The encoded protein is CASGGGTAYEQYF. The chain has TRBV27 and TRBJ2-7; 7 bases agree with TRBD1. In germline, CDR1 is MNHEY, CDR2 SMNVEV (reference sequence). This CDR3 contains 13 residues. J gave up 2 bases and V 8 bases, and 6 bases lay outside the gene matches.

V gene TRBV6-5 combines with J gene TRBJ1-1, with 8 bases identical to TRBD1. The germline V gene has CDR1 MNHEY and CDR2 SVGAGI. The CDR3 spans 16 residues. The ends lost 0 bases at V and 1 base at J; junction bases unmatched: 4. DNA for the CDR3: TGTGCCAGCAGTTACTCGCCCGGGACAGGGAACACTGAAGCTTTCTTT. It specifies CASSYSPGTGNTEAFF.

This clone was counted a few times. DNA of the CDR3: TGCGCCAGCAGTTCCGCGACTAGCGGGAGAGGAGATACGCAGTATTTT. This codes for CASSSATSGRGDTQYF. This chain connects TRBV5-1 to TRBJ2-3; 12 positions agree with TRBD2. With 5 bases clipped from V and 5 bases from J, the junction kept 9 bases outside the gene matches. CDR1 and CDR2 (germline): SGHRS, YFSETQ. There are 16 residues in the CDR3.

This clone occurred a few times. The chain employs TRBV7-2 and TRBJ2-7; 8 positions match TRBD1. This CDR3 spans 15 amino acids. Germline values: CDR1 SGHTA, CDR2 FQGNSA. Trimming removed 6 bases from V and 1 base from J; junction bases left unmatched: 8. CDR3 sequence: CASREGRTGSYEQYF. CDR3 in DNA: TGTGCCAGCAGGGAAGGGCGGACAGGGTCCTACGAGCAGTACTTC.

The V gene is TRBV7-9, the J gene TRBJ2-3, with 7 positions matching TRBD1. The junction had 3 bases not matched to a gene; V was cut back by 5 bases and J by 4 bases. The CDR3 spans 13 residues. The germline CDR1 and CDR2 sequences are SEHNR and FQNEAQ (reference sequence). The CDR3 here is CASSPGQADTQYF. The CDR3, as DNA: TGTGCCAGCAGCCCCGGACAGGCAGATACGCAGTATTTT.

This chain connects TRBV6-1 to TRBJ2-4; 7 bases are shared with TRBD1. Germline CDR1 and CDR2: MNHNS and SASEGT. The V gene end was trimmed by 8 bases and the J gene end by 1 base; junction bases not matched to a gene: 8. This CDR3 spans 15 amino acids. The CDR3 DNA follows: TGTGCCAGCTTAGGGGGCGCCCTGGCCAAAAACATTCAGTACTTC. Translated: CASLGGALAKNIQYF.

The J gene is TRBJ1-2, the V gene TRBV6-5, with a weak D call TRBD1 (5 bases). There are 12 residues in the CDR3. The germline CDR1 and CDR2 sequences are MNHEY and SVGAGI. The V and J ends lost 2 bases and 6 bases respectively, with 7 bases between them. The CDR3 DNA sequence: TGTGCCAGCAGTTACAGGGGCAATGGCTACACCTTC. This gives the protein CASSYRGNGYTF.